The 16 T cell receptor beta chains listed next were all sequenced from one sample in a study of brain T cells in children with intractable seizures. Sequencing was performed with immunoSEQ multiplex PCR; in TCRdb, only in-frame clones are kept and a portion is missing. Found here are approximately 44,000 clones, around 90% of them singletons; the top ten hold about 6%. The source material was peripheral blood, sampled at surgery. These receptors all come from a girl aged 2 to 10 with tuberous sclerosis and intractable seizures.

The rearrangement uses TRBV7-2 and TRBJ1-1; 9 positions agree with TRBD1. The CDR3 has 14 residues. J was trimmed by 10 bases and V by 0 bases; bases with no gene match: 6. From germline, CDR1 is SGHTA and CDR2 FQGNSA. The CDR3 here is CASSLATGGRGAFF. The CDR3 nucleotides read TGTGCCAGCAGCTTAGCCACAGGGGGCCGAGGAGCTTTCTTT.

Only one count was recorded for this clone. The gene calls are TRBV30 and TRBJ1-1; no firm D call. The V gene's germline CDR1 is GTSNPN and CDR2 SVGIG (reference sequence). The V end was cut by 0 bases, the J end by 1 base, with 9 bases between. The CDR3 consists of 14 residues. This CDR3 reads CAWSVGLQNTEAFF. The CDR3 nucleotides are TGTGCCTGGAGTGTTGGGTTACAGAACACTGAAGCTTTCTTT.

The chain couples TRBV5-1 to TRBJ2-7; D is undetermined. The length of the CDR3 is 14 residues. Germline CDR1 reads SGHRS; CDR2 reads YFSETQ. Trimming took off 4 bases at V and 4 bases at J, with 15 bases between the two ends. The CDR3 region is CASSPGGRSYEQYV. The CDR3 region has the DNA TGCGCCAGCAGCCCCGGCGGCAGGAGTTACGAGCAGTACGTC.

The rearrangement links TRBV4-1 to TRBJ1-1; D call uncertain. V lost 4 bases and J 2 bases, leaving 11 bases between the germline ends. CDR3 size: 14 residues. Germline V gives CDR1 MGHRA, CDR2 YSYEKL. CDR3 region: CASSLTGANTEAFF. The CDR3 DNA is TGCGCCAGCAGCCTGACTGGAGCCAACACTGAAGCTTTCTTT.

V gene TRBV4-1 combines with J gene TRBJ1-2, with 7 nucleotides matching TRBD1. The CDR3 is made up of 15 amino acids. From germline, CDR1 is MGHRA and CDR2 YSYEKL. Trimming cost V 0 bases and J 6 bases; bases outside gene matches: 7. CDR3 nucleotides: TGCGCCAGCAGCCAAGAAAGGGACAGTGGGAATGGCTACACCTTC. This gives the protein CASSQERDSGNGYTF.

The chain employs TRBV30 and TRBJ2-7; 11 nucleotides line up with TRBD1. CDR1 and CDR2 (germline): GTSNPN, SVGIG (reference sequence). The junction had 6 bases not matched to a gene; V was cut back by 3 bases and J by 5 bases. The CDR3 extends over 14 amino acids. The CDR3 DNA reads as TGTGCCTGGAGCCGGGGGACAGGGGGGCACGAGCAGTACGTC. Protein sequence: CAWSRGTGGHEQYV.

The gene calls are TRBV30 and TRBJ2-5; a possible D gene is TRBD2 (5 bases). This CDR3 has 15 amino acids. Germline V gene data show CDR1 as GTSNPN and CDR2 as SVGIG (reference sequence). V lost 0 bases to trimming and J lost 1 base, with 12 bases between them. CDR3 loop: CAWSVTGSSQETQYF. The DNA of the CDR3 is TGTGCCTGGAGTGTTACGGGGAGCTCCCAAGAGACCCAGTACTTC. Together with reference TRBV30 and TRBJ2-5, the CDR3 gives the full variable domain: SQTIHQWPATLVQPVGSPLSLECTVEGTSNPNLYWYRQAAGRGLQLLFYSVGIGQISSEVPQNLSASRPQDRQFILSSKKLLLSDSGFYLCAWSVTGSSQETQYFGPGTRLLVL.

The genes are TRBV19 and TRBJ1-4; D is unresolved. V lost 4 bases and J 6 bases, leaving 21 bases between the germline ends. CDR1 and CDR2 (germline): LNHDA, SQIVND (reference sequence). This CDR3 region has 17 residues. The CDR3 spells CASSTRPGRAGYEKLFF. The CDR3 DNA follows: TGTGCCAGTAGTACAAGGCCGGGTCGAGCTGGGTATGAAAAACTGTTTTTT.

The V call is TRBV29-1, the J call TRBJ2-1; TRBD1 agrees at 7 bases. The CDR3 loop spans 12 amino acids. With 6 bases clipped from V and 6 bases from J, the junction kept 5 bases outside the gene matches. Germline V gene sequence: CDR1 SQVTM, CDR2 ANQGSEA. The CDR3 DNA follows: TGCAGCGTATTTCACAGGGGCAATGAGCAGTTCTTC. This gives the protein CSVFHRGNEQFF.

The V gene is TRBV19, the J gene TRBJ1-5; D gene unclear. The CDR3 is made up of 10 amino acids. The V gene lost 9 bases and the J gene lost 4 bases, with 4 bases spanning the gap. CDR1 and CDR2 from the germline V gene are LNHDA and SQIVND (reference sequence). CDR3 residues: CASGNQPQHF. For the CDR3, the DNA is TGTGCCAGCGGGAATCAGCCCCAGCATTTT. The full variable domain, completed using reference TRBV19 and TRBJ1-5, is DGGITQSPKYLFRKEGQNVTLSCEQNLNHDAMYWYRQDPGQGLRLIYYSQIVNDFQKGDIAEGYSVSREKKESFPLTVTSAQKNPTAFYLCASGNQPQHFGDGTRLSIL.

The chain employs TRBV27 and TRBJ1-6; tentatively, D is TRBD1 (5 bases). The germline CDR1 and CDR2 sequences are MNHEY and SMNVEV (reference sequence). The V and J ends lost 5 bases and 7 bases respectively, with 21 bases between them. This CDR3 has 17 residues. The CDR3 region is CASSLLSLGTGNSPLHF. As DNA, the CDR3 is TGTGCCAGCAGTCTCCTCTCCTTAGGGACGGGGAATTCACCCCTCCACTTT.

CDR3 in amino acids: CASSLQGFGYNEQFF. The CDR3 bases are TGCGCCAGCAGCTTGCAGGGATTCGGGTACAATGAGCAGTTCTTC. This sequence joins TRBV5-1 and TRBJ2-1; maybe TRBD1 (5 bases). The germline V gene has CDR1 SGHRS and CDR2 YFSETQ. The CDR3 length is 15 residues. V was shortened by 1 base and J by 4 bases, with 12 bases between the two germline ends.

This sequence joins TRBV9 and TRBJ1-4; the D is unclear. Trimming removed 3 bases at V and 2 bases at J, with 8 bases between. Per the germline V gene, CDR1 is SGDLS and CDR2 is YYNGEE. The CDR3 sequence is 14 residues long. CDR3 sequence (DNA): TGTGCCAGCAGCGCCGATATGACTAATGAAAAACTGTTTTTT. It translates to CASSADMTNEKLFF.

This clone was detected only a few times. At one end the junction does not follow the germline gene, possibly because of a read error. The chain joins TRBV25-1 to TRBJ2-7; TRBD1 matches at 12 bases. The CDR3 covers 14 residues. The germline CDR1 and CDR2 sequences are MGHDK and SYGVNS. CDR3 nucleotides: TGTGCCAGCAGTCCTGCCGGGACAGGGGGCTCGAAAGACTTC. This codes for CASSPAGTGGSKDF.

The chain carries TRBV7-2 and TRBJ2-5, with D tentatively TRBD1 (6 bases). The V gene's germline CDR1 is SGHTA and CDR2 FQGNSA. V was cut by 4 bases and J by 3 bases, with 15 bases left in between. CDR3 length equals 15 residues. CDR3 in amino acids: CASSSEGHQKETQYF. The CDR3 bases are TGTGCCAGCAGCTCCGAGGGACACCAAAAAGAGACCCAGTACTTC.

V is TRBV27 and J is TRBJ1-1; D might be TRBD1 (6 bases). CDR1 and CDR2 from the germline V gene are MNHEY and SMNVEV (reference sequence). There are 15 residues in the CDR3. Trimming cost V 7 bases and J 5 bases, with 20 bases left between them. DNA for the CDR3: TGTGCCAGCACGCCCAGGGGCCCACAAGGGACTGAAGCTTTCTTT. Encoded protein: CASTPRGPQGTEAFF.